Listed below are T cell receptor beta chains from one sample, sequenced in a study of PD-1 blockade in classical Hodgkin lymphoma. The method was immunoSEQ multiplex PCR; TCRdb's version includes in-frame clones alone and lacks a portion of them. The table includes tens of thousands of clones, roughly 80% detected once. Source: peripheral blood mononuclear cells (PBMCs), taken before the second cycle of nivolumab. These receptors came from a human donor with classical Hodgkin lymphoma. CDR3s include the opening cysteine and the closing phenylalanine or tryptophan.

v_call: TRBV9; j_call: TRBJ2-7; cdr3_aa: CASSPQRVRGHEQYF
v_call: TRBV6-4; j_call: TRBJ1-6; cdr3_aa: CASSDGQDNSPLHF
v_call: TRBV7-2; j_call: TRBJ1-5; cdr3_aa: CASSSQGGAQPQHF
v_call: TRBV7-2; j_call: TRBJ2-1; cdr3_aa: CASSLQRGRNEEQFF
v_call: TRBV15; j_call: TRBJ2-2; cdr3_aa: CATSRVLAGGPGGELFF
v_call: TRBV10-1; j_call: TRBJ2-3; cdr3_aa: CASTETSTPVVGTDTQYF
v_call: TRBV6-6; j_call: TRBJ2-7; cdr3_aa: CASRNRVSYEQYF
v_call: TRBV29-1; j_call: TRBJ1-4; cdr3_aa: CSVDLDEKLFF
v_call: TRBV19; j_call: TRBJ1-5; cdr3_aa: CASTLYRDSSQPQHF
v_call: TRBV18; j_call: TRBJ2-3; cdr3_aa: CASSPPKGQGSDTQYF
v_call: TRBV30; j_call: TRBJ1-3; cdr3_aa: CARKQGGSGNTIYF
v_call: TRBV7-9; j_call: TRBJ1-4; cdr3_aa: CASSFDRVEKLFF
v_call: TRBV5-4; j_call: TRBJ2-3; cdr3_aa: CASSLSTDTQYF